Shown below are 25 T cell receptor beta chains from a single sample sequenced in a study of blood T cell repertoires in COVID-19. Clones were sequenced by immunoSEQ multiplex PCR, and TCRdb holds only the in-frame ones, with some missing. This sample has about 140,000 clones, with 80% to 85% found just once. Specimen: peripheral blood. The receptors stem from a man aged 25-45 years with COVID-19, enrolled during active disease.

In DNA, the CDR3 is TGCACCAGCAGCCGATTCTTAAGAGGGGAAAAACTGTTTTTT. It codes for CTSSRFLRGEKLFF. The chain links TRBV1 to TRBJ1-4. TRBV1 is tagged as a pseudogene. The CDR3 has 14 amino acids.

The CDR3 is CASKRAGGGYNEQFF. In nucleotides, the CDR3 is TGTGCCAGTAAGAGGGCGGGAGGAGGATACAATGAGCAGTTCTTC. The chain is built from TRBV19 and TRBJ2-1; 8 bases are a match to TRBD2. Germline CDR1 is LNHDA and CDR2 is SQIVND (reference sequence). This CDR3 has 15 residues. With 7 bases clipped from V and 4 bases from J, the junction kept 9 bases outside the gene matches.

The chain recombines TRBV7-8 with TRBJ2-7; TRBD2 might be the D (6 bases). V shed 0 bases and J shed 9 bases, with 15 bases lying between them. The CDR3 spans 14 residues. From germline, CDR1 is SGHVS and CDR2 FQNEAQ. The CDR3 sequence is CASSLAGGSLVQYF. The CDR3 DNA reads TGTGCCAGCAGCTTAGCGGGAGGCAGTTTGGTGCAGTACTTC.

Comments on this clone: Other DNA sequences in the same sample also yield this CDR3. The V gene is TRBV4-3, the J gene TRBJ2-7, with 9 positions matching TRBD1. V dropped 3 bases and J dropped 2; count of bases not matched to a gene: 2. The length of the CDR3 is 14 residues. The germline CDR1 and CDR2 sequences are LGHNA and YSLEER. The CDR3 loop is CASSQRQGAYEQYF. The CDR3 bases are TGCGCCAGCAGCCAGAGACAGGGGGCCTACGAGCAGTACTTC.

V and J are TRBV13 and TRBJ2-7, with 7 bases lining up with TRBD2. The V gene's germline CDR1 is PRHDT and CDR2 FYEKMQ (reference sequence). J gave up 0 bases and V 0 bases, and 2 bases lay outside the gene matches. The CDR3 sequence is 15 residues long. The CDR3 DNA reads TGTGCCAGCAGCTTAGGCGGGGGGAGCTCCTACGAGCAGTACTTC. It codes for CASSLGGGSSYEQYF. Using reference TRBV13 and TRBJ2-7 for the parts outside the CDR3, the full variable domain is AAGVIQSPRHLIKEKRETATLKCYPIPRHDTVYWYQQGPGQDPQFLISFYEKMQSDKGSIPDRFSAQQFSDYHSELNMSSLELGDSALYFCASSLGGGSSYEQYFGPGTRLTVT.

The rearrangement uses TRBV3-1 (or the pseudogene TRBV3-2) and TRBJ2-5, with a tentative D call TRBD2 (5 bases). The CDR3 is 15 amino acids. The germline CDR1 and CDR2 sequences are LGHDT and YNNKEL (reference sequence). V gave up 3 bases and J gave up 9 bases, with 20 bases separating them. The CDR3 sequence is CASSQGRSGNWAQYF. The CDR3 coding sequence is TGTGCCAGCAGCCAGGGCCGGTCCGGGAATTGGGCCCAGTACTTC.

A few counts support this clone. The gene calls are TRBV30 and TRBJ2-5, with D possibly matching TRBD1 (6 bases). This CDR3 has 14 residues. V lost 4 bases to trimming and J lost 3 bases, with 15 bases between them. Germline CDR1 GTSNPN, CDR2 SVGIG (reference sequence). The CDR3, as DNA: TGTGCCTGGAAGTGGGGCAGGGGTAAAGAGACCCAGTACTTC. Translation: CAWKWGRGKETQYF.

The CDR3 here is CASSFRGTSGIYEQYF. For the CDR3, the DNA is TGTGCCAGCAGTTTTAGAGGGACTAGCGGCATTTACGAGCAGTACTTC. The chain recombines TRBV27 with TRBJ2-7, with TRBD2 matching 11 bases. The CDR3 has 16 amino acids. Germline V gene sequence: CDR1 MNHEY, CDR2 SMNVEV (reference sequence). V lost 3 bases to trimming and J lost 4 bases; unmatched junction nucleotides: 8.

This rearrangement joins TRBV30 to TRBJ2-7, with 9 bases lining up with TRBD1. Germline V gives CDR1 GTSNPN, CDR2 SVGIG (reference sequence). V trimming: 5 bases; J trimming: 4 bases; junction bases outside the gene matches: 6. The CDR3 is made up of 13 amino acids. This CDR3 is CAWRGTGRYEQYF. In DNA, the CDR3 is TGTGCCTGGCGCGGGACAGGGAGATACGAGCAGTACTTC.

V is TRBV7-2 and J is TRBJ1-2; D is uncertain. Trimming removed 3 bases at V and 10 bases at J, with 12 bases between. The CDR3 has 12 amino acids. The germline gives CDR1 SGHTA, CDR2 FQGNSA. CDR3: CASSFTEEAYTF. DNA for the CDR3: TGTGCCAGCAGCTTTACTGAGGAAGCCTACACCTTC.

The rearrangement uses TRBV19 and TRBJ2-7; TRBD1 matches at 11 bases. Germline V CDR1 and CDR2: LNHDA, SQIVND (reference sequence). The CDR3 covers 15 residues. Trimming took 8 bases from V and 6 from J; bases not matched to a gene: 12. For the CDR3, the DNA is TGTGCCAGTCGCTCCCGGGACAGGGGGTCCCTCGAGCAGTACTTC. Translating gives CASRSRDRGSLEQYF.

This chain connects TRBV7-2 to TRBJ2-4, with D possibly TRBD1 on 7 matching bases. Germline lookup yields CDR1 SGHTA and CDR2 FQGNSA. V shed 1 base and J shed 7 bases, with 14 bases lying between them. The CDR3 has 15 residues. The CDR3 is CASSLDWAGGNIQYF. As DNA, the CDR3 is TGTGCCAGCAGCTTAGATTGGGCAGGGGGGAACATTCAGTACTTC.

This clone was picked up one time. This sequence joins TRBV19 and TRBJ2-7, with a possible D match to TRBD1 (5 bases). The V and J ends lost 10 bases and 9 bases respectively, with 16 bases between them. In germline, CDR1 is LNHDA, CDR2 SQIVND (reference sequence). This CDR3 spans 11 amino acids. CDR3 in amino acids: CATEMGPRQYF. The CDR3 DNA reads TGTGCCACCGAGATGGGGCCCCGGCAGTACTTC.

This clone was seen a single time. J is TRBJ1-1 and V is TRBV12-3 or TRBV12-4; 8 positions agree with TRBD1. CDR3 length: 13 amino acids. V shed 5 bases and J 1 base; nucleotides not matched to a gene: 0. CDR3 sequence reads: CASSDRGNTEAFF. In nucleotides, the CDR3 is TGTGCCAGCAGTGACAGGGGGAACACTGAAGCTTTCTTT.

The chain recombines TRBV19 with TRBJ2-7, with D possibly matching TRBD2 (5 bases). V lost 4 bases and J 2 bases, leaving 9 bases between the germline ends. This CDR3 contains 13 residues. Looked up from germline, CDR1 is LNHDA and CDR2 is SQIVND (reference sequence). The CDR3 DNA follows: TGTGCCAGTAGTAAACAGCGGACCTACGAGCAGTACTTC. Its translation is CASSKQRTYEQYF.

This chain connects TRBV5-1 to TRBJ2-7; a possible D gene is TRBD1 (5 bases). The CDR3 spans 13 residues. CDR1 is SGHRS and CDR2 is YFSETQ in the germline V gene. V gave up 2 bases and J gave up 6 bases, with 12 bases separating them. The CDR3 here is CASSFRVGVEQYF. The CDR3 nucleotides read TGCGCCAGCAGCTTCAGGGTTGGAGTCGAGCAGTACTTC.

The J gene is TRBJ2-2, the V gene TRBV4-1; the D gene is possibly TRBD1 (6 bases). The germline gives CDR1 MGHRA, CDR2 YSYEKL. The V gene lost 1 base and the J gene lost 4 bases, with 10 bases spanning the gap. The CDR3 has 15 residues. The CDR3 DNA reads TGCGCCAGCAGCCAAGTGGGGGACACCACCGGGGAGCTGTTTTTT. Translation gives CASSQVGDTTGELFF.

The chain recombines TRBV28 with TRBJ1-4; D possibly corresponds to TRBD1 (5 bases). The CDR3 runs 16 residues. Germline-derived CDR1 and CDR2 are MDHEN and SYDVKM. Trimming left V 1 base short and J 5 bases short, with 14 bases between. CDR3 in amino acids: CASSLYLGGTNEKLFF. CDR3 nucleotides: TGTGCCAGCAGTTTATACCTCGGGGGGACGAATGAAAAACTGTTTTTT.

The chain has TRBV21-1 and TRBJ1-1; the D call in the table, TRBD1, was not verified against the DNA. TRBV21-1 is described as a pseudogene. The CDR3 is made up of 12 amino acids. The CDR3 sequence: CASSKGGTGAFF. Here the CDR3 DNA reads TGTGCCAGCAGCAAAGGGGGGACAGGGGCTTTCTTT.

The chain carries TRBV6-5 and TRBJ2-2; 7 nucleotides align to TRBD1. CDR3 length: 16 residues. Germline CDR1 MNHEY, CDR2 SVGAGI. After removal of 1 base from V and 3 bases from J, the junction contained 5 bases not matched to a gene. The CDR3, as DNA: TGTGCCAGCAGTTACTACGGGACAGCTTACACCGGGGAGCTGTTTTTT. Translating gives CASSYYGTAYTGELFF.

This chain connects TRBV6-1 to TRBJ2-6; tentative D call: TRBD1 (5 bases). V lost 2 bases and J lost 4, with 15 bases in between. Germline CDR1 reads MNHNS; CDR2 reads SASEGT. The CDR3 has 17 amino acids. CDR3 region: CASSEKTVQSGANVLTF. In nucleotides, the CDR3 is TGTGCCAGCAGTGAAAAGACAGTACAGTCCGGGGCCAACGTCCTGACTTTC.

This rearrangement joins TRBV3-1 (or the pseudogene TRBV3-2) to TRBJ2-3; a possible D gene is TRBD2 (6 bases). The CDR3 is made up of 16 amino acids. The V end was cut by 4 bases, the J end by 2 bases, with 16 bases between. In germline, CDR1 is LGHDT, CDR2 YNNKEL (reference sequence). The CDR3 loop reads CASSPWMGGTTDTQYF. DNA for the CDR3: TGTGCCAGCAGCCCGTGGATGGGAGGAACCACAGATACGCAGTATTTT.

The count of this clone is one. V gene TRBV5-1 combines with J gene TRBJ1-6; possibly TRBD1 for D (6 bases). The CDR3 extends over 14 amino acids. The V end was cut by 0 bases, the J end by 5 bases, with 6 bases between. Germline V gene sequence: CDR1 SGHRS, CDR2 YFSETQ. CDR3 DNA sequence: TGCGCCAGCAGCTTGGGGACAGATAATTCACCCCTCCACTTT. Translation: CASSLGTDNSPLHF. The variable domain in full, with the rest retrieved from reference TRBV5-1 and TRBJ1-6, is KAGVTQTPRYLIKTRGQQVTLSCSPISGHRSVSWYQQTPGQGLQFLFEYFSETQRNKGNFPGRFSGRQFSNSRSEMNVSTLELGDSALYLCASSLGTDNSPLHFGNGTRLTVT.

This sequence joins TRBV19 and TRBJ2-1; TRBD1 is a possible D gene (5 bases). The V gene's germline CDR1 is LNHDA and CDR2 SQIVND (reference sequence). The length of the CDR3 is 14 residues. Trimming took 3 bases from V and 3 from J, leaving 9 bases between them. The CDR3 coding sequence is TGTGCCAGTAGTATCCCAGGGTACTACAATGAGCAGTTCTTC. It is translated as CASSIPGYYNEQFF.

This clone appeared once. The genes are TRBV28 and TRBJ2-7; maybe TRBD2 (5 bases). With 5 bases removed from V and 4 bases from J, the gap between germline ends came to 12 bases. The germline V gene encodes CDR1 MDHEN and CDR2 SYDVKM. The CDR3 totals 13 residues. The CDR3 bases are TGTGCCAGCAGTATTACATGGGAGTACGAGCAGTACTTC. It encodes CASSITWEYEQYF. The variable domain in full, completed from reference TRBV28 and TRBJ2-7, reads DVKVTQSSRYLVKRTGEKVFLECVQDMDHENMFWYRQDPGLGLRLIYFSYDVKMKEKGDIPEGYSVSREKKERFSLILESASTNQTSMYLCASSITWEYEQYFGPGTRLTVT.